The source of this T cell receptor (beta chain) is a study of blood T cell repertoires in COVID-19 (TCRdb year 2020). Regarding the study in general: Samples covering the acute and convalescent phases of COVID-19 were provided by collaborators in the United States, Italy and Spain. The prospective study material was composed of cDNA or gDNA derived from T cells, B-cell-depleted T cells, or PBMCs. Subjects who had been exposed to COVID-19, were actively infected with it, or had recovered from it provided the deeply sampled blood TCRbeta repertoires that made up the dataset. A freely available public database, intended as a resource for researchers studying the immune response to SARS-CoV-2, is where the repertoires were released. The samples were drawn from the first 160 participants of the ongoing ImmuneRACE study and from over a thousand subjects provided by 6 global collaborators. The sample metadata nearly always contained a de-identified subject ID, COVID-19 status, age in years and sex. Where available, HLA class I and class II types were obtained from metadata supplied by the sample provider rather than from assay-based typing. Broader findings and caveats from the paper: The quantity of clinical and demographic metadata differed by source and by participant and was supplied without curation.

Each collaborating institution followed its own protocols to collect whole blood in K2EDTA tubes. For TCRbeta analysis, collaborator samples were shipped as frozen whole blood, as isolated PBMCs, or as DNA extracted from either sample type. The CDR3, from cysteine to phenylalanine, totals 11 residues. The read is trimmed to its CDR3 DNA, 33 bases read in frame from base 1. Relative to germline, V is 2 bases shorter and J is 7 bases shorter, with 8 bases between their ends. CDR1 GTSNPN and CDR2 SVGIG were looked up in the germline V gene (reference sequence). TCRbeta CDR3 regions were amplified from genomic DNA using the immunoSEQ Assay, a bias-controlled multiplex PCR. The published analysis was carried out like this. The number of nucleated cells in each sample was estimated from the amplification of reference gene primers within the assay. To quantify the absolute abundance of each unique TCRbeta CDR3 rearrangement, sequence reads were collapsed and filtered. For each sample, productive Simpson clonality was calculated as the square root of Simpson's diversity index over productive rearrangements. Here the immuneACCESS table is served through TCRdb, limited to in-frame sequences with V and J called. Missing clones are a known gap in these copies; in checked studies unresolved V genes cover under half, and the rest lacks a known reason. That table supplies the V and J calls and clone size; D and trimming were determined from the DNA. This sample holds about 17,000 clones; more than 75% were observed only once. Clones ranked in the top ten supply about 20% of the sample.

This clone came up once. What this receptor recognizes is not known. Base qualities are missing; no much larger clone stands one base away. This TCR was recovered from a man aged 55 to 70 with active or convalescent COVID-19. Recombination connected TRBV30 to TRBJ1-2, with no confidently assigned D gene. The sample taken for sequencing was peripheral blood. The sequenced DNA is TGTGCCTGGAGTAAGAGTTTTGGCTACACCTTC. This gives the protein CAWSKSFGYTF. Beyond the CDR3, the reference TRBV30 and TRBJ1-2 genes provide the residues; the full variable domain reads: SQTIHQWPATLVQPVGSPLSLECTVEGTSNPNLYWYRQAAGRGLQLLFYSVGIGQISSEVPQNLSASRPQDRQFILSSKKLLLSDSGFYLCAWSKSFGYTFGSGTRLTVV.